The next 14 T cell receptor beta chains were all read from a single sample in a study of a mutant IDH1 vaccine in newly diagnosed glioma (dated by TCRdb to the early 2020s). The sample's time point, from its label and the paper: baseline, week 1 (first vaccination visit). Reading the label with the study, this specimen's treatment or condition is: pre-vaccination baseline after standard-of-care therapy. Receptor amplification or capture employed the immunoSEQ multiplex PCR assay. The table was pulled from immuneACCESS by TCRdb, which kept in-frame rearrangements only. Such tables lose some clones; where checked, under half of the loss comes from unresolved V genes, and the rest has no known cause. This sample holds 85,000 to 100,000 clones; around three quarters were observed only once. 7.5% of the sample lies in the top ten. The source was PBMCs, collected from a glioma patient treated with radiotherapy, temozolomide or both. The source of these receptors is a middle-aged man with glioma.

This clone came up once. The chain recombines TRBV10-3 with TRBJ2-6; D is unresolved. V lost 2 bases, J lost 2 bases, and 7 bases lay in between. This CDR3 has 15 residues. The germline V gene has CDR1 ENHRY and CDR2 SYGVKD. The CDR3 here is CAISELATGANVLTF. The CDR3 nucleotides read TGTGCCATCAGTGAGCTGGCGACTGGGGCCAACGTCCTGACTTTC.

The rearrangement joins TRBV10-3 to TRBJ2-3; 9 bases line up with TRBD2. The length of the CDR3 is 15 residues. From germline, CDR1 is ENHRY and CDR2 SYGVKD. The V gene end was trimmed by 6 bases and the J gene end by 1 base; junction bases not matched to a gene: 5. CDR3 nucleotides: TGTGCCATCAGAATTAGCGGGAGTGGCACAGATACGCAGTATTTT. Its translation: CAIRISGSGTDTQYF.

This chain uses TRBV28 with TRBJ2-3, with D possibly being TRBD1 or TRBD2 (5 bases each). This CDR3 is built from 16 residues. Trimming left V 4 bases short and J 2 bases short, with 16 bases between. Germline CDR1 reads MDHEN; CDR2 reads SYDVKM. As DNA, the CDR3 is TGTGCCAGCAGTTCCCCGGGACGGACGACCACAGATACGCAGTATTTT. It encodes CASSSPGRTTTDTQYF.

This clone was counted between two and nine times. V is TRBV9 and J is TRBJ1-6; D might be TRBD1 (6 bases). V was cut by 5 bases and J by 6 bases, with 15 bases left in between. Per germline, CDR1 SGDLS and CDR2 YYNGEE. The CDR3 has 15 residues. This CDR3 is CASRKTGSGNSPLHF. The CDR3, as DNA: TGTGCCAGCAGAAAAACAGGGTCGGGTAATTCACCCCTCCACTTT.

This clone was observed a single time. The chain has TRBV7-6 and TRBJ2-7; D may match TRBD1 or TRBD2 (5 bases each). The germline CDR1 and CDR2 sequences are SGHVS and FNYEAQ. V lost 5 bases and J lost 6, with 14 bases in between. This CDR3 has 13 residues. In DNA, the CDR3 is TGTGCCAGCAGCCCCCCCCTGGGGGTCGAGCAGTACTTC. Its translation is CASSPPLGVEQYF.

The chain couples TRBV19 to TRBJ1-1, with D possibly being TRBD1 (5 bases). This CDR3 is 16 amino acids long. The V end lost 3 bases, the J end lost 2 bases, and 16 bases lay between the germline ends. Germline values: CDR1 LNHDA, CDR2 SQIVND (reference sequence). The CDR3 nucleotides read TGTGCCAGTAGTATGGCCCGGGACCTCCATAACACTGAAGCTTTCTTT. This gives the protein CASSMARDLHNTEAFF.

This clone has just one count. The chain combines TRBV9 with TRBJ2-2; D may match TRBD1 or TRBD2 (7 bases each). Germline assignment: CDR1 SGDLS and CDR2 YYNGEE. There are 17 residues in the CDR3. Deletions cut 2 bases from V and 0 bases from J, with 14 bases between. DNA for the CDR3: TGTGCCAGCAGCGTTCTGGGGGGGACAGCGAACACCGGGGAGCTGTTTTTT. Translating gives CASSVLGGTANTGELFF.

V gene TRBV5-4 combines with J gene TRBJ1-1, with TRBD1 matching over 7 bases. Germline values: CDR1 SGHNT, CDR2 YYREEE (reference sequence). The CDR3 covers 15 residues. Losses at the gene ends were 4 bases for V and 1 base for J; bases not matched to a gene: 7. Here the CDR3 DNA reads TGTGCCAGCAGCATCCAGACAGGGAAGAACACTGAAGCTTTCTTT. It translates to CASSIQTGKNTEAFF.

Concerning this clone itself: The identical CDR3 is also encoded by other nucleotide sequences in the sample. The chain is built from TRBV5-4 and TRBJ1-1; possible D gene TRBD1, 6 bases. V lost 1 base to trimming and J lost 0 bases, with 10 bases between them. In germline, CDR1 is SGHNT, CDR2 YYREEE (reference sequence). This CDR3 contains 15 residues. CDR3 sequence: CASSLKGTMNTEAFF. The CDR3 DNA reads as TGTGCCAGCAGCTTGAAAGGGACAATGAACACTGAAGCTTTCTTT.

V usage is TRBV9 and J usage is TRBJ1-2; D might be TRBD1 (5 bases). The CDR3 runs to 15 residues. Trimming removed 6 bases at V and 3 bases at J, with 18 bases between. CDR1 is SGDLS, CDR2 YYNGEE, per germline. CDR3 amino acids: CASTPLGGVDYGYTF. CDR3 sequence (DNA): TGTGCCAGCACCCCCCTCGGGGGGGTTGACTATGGCTACACCTTC.

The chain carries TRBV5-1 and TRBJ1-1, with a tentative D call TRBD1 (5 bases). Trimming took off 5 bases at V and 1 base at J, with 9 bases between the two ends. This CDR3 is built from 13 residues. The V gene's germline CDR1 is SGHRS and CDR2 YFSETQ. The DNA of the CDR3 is TGCGCCAGCAGGGCGGGGGGGAACACTGAAGCTTTCTTT. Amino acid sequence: CASRAGGNTEAFF.

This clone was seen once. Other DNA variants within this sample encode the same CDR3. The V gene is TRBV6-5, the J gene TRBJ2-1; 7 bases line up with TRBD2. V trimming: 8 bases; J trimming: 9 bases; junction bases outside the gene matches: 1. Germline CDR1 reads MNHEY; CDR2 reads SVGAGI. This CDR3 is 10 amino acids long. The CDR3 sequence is CASGGGEQFF. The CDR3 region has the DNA TGTGCCAGCGGGGGGGGTGAGCAGTTCTTC.

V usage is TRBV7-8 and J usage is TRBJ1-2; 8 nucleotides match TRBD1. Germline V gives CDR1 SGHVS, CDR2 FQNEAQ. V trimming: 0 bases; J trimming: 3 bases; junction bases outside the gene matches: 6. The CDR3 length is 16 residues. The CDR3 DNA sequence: TGTGCCAGCAGCTTAGCGGCAGGGGGCAGGGACTATGGCTACACCTTC. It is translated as CASSLAAGGRDYGYTF.

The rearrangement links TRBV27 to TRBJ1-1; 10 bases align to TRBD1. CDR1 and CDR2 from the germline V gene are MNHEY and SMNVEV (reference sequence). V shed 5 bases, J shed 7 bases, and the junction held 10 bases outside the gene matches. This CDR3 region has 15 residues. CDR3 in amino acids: CASSAPGQGKFEAFF. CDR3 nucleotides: TGTGCCAGCAGTGCACCGGGACAGGGGAAATTTGAAGCTTTCTTT.